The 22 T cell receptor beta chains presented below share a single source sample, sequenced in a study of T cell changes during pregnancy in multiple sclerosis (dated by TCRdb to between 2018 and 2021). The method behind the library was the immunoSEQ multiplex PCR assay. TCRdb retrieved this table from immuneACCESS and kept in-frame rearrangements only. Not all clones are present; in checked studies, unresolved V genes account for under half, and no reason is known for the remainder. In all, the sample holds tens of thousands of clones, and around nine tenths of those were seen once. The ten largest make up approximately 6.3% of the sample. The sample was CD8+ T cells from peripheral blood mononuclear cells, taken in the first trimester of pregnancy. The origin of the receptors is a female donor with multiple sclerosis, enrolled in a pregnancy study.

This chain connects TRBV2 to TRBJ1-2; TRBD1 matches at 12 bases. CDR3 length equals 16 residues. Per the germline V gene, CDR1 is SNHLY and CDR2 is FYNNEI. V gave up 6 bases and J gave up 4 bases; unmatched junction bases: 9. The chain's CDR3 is CASRFSRDRGPYGYTF. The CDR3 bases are TGTGCCAGCAGGTTTTCAAGGGACAGGGGGCCCTATGGCTACACCTTC. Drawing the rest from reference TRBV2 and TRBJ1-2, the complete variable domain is EPEVTQTPSHQVTQMGQEVILRCVPISNHLYFYWYRQILGQKVEFLVSFYNNEISEKSEIFDDQFSVERPDGSNFTLKIRSTKLEDSAMYFCASRFSRDRGPYGYTFGSGTRLTVV.

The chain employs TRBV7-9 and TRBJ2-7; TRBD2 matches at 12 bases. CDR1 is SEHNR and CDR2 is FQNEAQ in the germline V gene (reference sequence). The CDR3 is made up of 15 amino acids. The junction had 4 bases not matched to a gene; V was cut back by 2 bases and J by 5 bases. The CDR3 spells CASSLQTSGSHEQYF. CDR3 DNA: TGTGCCAGCAGCTTACAGACTAGCGGGAGCCACGAGCAGTACTTC.

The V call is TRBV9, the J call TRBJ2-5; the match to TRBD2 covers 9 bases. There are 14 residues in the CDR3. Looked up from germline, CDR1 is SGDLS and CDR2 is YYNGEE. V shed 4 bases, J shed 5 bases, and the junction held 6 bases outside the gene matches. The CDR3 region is CASSSLAGQETQYF. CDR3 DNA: TGTGCCAGCAGCTCCCTAGCGGGACAGGAGACCCAGTACTTC.

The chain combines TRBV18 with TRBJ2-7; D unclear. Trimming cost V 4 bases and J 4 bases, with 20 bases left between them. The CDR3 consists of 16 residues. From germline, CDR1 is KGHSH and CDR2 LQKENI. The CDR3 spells CASSLNHPTLRYEQYF. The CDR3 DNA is TGTGCCAGCTCACTCAACCACCCGACTTTGAGGTACGAGCAGTACTTC.

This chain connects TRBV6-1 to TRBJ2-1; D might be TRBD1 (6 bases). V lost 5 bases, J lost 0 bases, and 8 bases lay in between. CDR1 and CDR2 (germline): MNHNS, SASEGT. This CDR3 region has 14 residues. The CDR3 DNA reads TGTGCCAGCAGTACGGACAGCTCCTACAATGAGCAGTTCTTC. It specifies CASSTDSSYNEQFF.

The CDR3 reads CASSDGAGAFNEQFF. The CDR3 coding sequence is TGTGCCAGCAGTGACGGGGCGGGAGCGTTCAATGAGCAGTTCTTC. J is TRBJ2-1 and V is TRBV6-4; 7 bases match TRBD2. This CDR3 is 15 amino acids long. CDR1 and CDR2 (germline): MRHNA, SNTAGT. The V segment lost 2 bases and the J segment 6 bases; nucleotides outside the gene matches: 7.

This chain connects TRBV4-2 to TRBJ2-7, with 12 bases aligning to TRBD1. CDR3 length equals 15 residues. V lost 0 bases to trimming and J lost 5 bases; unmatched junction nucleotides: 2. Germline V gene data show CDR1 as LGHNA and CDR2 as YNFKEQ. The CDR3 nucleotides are TGTGCCAGCAGCCAAGAAGGGACAGGGGGCAACGAGCAGTACTTC. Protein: CASSQEGTGGNEQYF.

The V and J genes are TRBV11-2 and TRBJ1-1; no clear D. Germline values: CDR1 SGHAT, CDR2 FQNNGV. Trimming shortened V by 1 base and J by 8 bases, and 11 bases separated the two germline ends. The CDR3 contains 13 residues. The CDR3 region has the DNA TGTGCCAGCAGCTTAGCTCCGGTGAGAGAAGCTTTCTTT. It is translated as CASSLAPVREAFF. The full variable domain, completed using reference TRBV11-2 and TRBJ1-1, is EAGVAQSPRYKIIEKRQSVAFWCNPISGHATLYWYQQILGQGPKLLIQFQNNGVVDDSQLPKDRFSAERLKGVDSTLKIQPAKLEDSAVYLCASSLAPVREAFFGQGTRLTVV.

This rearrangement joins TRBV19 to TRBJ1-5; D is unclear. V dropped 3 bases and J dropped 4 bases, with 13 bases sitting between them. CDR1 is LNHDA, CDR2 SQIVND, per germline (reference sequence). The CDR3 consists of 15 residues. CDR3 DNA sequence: TGTGCCAGTAGTATTTGGCAGGAGGGAAATCAGCCCCAGCATTTT. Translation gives CASSIWQEGNQPQHF.

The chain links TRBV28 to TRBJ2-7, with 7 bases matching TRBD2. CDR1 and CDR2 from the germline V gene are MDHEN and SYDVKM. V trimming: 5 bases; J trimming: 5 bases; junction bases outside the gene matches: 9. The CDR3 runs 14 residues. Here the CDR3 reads CASSPRAGVNEQYF. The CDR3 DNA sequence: TGTGCCAGCAGTCCACGGGCGGGAGTTAACGAGCAGTACTTC.

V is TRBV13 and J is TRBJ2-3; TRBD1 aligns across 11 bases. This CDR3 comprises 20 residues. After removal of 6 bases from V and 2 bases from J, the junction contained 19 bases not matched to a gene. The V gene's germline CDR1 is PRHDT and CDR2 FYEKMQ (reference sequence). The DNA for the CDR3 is TGTGCCAGCAGTTCTTGGACAGGGGGCGTTTCCCGGCCGGACACAGATACGCAGTATTTT. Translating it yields CASSSWTGGVSRPDTDTQYF.

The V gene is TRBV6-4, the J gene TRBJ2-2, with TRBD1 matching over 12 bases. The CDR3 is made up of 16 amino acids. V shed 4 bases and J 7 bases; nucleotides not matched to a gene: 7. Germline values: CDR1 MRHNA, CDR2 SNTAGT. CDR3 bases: TGTGCCAGCAGTGGTGGGACAGGGGGCGCCGGCGGGGAGCTGTTTTTT. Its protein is CASSGGTGGAGGELFF.

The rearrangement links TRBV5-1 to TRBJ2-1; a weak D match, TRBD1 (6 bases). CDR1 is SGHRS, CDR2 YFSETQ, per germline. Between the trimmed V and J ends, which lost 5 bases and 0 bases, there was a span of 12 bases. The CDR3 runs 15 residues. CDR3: CASSTGTTSYNEQFF. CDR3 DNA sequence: TGCGCCAGCAGTACCGGGACAACCTCCTACAATGAGCAGTTCTTC.

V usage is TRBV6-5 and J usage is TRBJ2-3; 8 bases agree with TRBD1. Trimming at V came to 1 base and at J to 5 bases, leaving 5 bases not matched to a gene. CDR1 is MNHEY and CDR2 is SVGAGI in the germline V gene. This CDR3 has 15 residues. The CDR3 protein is CASSYYQGALDTQYF. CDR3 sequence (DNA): TGTGCCAGCAGTTACTACCAGGGGGCATTAGATACGCAGTATTTT.

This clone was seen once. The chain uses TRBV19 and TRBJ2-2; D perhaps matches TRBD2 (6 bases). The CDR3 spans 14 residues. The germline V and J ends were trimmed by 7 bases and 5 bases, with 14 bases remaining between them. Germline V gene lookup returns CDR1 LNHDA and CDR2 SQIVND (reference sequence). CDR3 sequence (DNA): TGTGCCAGTATTCCCGGGAGTCTTACCGGGGAGCTGTTTTTT. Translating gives CASIPGSLTGELFF.

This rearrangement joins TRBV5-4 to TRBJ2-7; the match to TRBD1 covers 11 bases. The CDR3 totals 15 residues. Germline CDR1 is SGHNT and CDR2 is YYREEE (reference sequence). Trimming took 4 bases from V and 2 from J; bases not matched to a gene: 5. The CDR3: CASSPRDRGTYEQYF. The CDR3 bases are TGTGCCAGCAGCCCACGGGACAGGGGGACCTACGAGCAGTACTTC.

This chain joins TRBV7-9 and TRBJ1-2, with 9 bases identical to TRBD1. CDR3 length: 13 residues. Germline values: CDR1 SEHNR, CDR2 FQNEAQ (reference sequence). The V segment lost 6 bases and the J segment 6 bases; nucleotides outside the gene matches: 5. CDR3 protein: CASSLQGADGYTF. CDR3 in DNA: TGTGCCAGCAGTTTACAGGGGGCTGATGGCTACACCTTC.

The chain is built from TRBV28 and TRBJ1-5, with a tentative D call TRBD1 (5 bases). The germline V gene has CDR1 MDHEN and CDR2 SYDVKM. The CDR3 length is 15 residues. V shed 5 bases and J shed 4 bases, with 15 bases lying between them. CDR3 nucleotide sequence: TGTGCCAGCAGTCCCGGGAGGGGTGGGAATCAGCCCCAGCATTTT. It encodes CASSPGRGGNQPQHF.

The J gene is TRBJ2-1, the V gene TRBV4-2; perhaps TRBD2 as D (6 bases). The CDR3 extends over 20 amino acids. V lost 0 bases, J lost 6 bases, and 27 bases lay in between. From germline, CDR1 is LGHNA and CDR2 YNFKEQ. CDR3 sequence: CASSQDPGEGEGLLVNEQFF. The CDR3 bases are TGTGCCAGCAGCCAAGATCCGGGAGAGGGAGAAGGTTTGTTGGTCAATGAGCAGTTCTTC.

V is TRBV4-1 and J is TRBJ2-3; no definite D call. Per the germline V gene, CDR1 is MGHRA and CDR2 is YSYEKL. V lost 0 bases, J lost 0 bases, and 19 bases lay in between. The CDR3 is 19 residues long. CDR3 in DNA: TGCGCCAGCAGCCAAGATCCCCCCTTGTTCCACTCTAGCACAGATACGCAGTATTTT. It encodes CASSQDPPLFHSSTDTQYF.

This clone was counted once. CDR3 protein: CASSLSGTGFINEQFF. CDR3 DNA sequence: TGTGCCAGCAGTTTATCGGGGACAGGTTTCATTAATGAGCAGTTCTTC. This chain connects TRBV27 to TRBJ2-1; 8 positions match TRBD1. V lost 0 bases and J lost 7; bases outside the gene matches: 8. The CDR3 contains 16 residues. Germline CDR1 is MNHEY and CDR2 is SMNVEV (reference sequence).

This chain's CDR3 is CASSFLHNEQFF. The CDR3 DNA follows: TGTGCCAGCAGTTTTCTACACAATGAGCAGTTCTTC. V is TRBV27 and J is TRBJ2-1, with unresolved D. Trimming removed 3 bases from V and 5 bases from J, with 5 bases in between. Germline V gene lookup returns CDR1 MNHEY and CDR2 SMNVEV (reference sequence). The CDR3 loop spans 12 amino acids.